This T cell receptor (beta chain) comes out of a study of OX40 agonist ivuxolimab in advanced cancers. Turning to the study itself: Roughly two fifths of patients had received prior checkpoint inhibitor therapy. Study-wide results and caveats: Expanded clones belonging to CD8+ T cells outnumbered, on average, those of CD4+.

Concerning this clone: Antigen unknown.

Using immunoSEQ multiplex PCR, the repertoire was profiled, and TCRdb retains in-frame clones only, with some absent. The sample carries around 22,000 clones, roughly nine tenths recorded once. The CDR3 spans 16 residues. Per the germline V gene, CDR1 is MGHRA and CDR2 is YSYEKL. Trimming removed 2 bases at V and 4 bases at J, with 17 bases between. The chain links TRBV4-1 to TRBJ1-2, with TRBD1 as a possible D gene (5 bases). The sequence was collected from an adult with an advanced solid tumor such as melanoma, head and neck, liver or kidney cancer. Sequences were derived from CD4+ or CD8+ T cells sorted from blood, sampled in a trial of the OX40 agonist ivuxolimab. DNA of the CDR3: TGCGCCAGCAGCCAATTCCCCTTTGACAGCTTCTATGGCTACACCTTC. This codes for CASSQFPFDSFYGYTF.